A selection of T cell receptor beta chains follows, all from one sample in a study of response to subunit inactivated influenza vaccine. TCRdb called the RT-PCR reads again in MiXCR, with one record for every CDR3 protein. The sample contains roughly 780,000 distinct CDR3 sequences, around a sixth of which appear only once. This material consisted of PBMCs from blood, taken 5 days after vaccination. The receptors here all came from a man between 50 and 59 years old who received an inactivated influenza vaccine. Both conserved end residues are part of each CDR3. The order of the fields is J gene, D gene, clone size, V gene, CDR3 protein, CDR3 DNA. The D gene is left open where the match is weak. Clone sizes are given selectively: once, few, many, or a class where the clone is expanded.

TRBJ2-7 | . | few | TRBV29-1 | CSGRGPTGEQYF | TGCAGTGGGAGGGGGCCCACCGGCGAGCAGTACTTC
TRBJ2-1 | . | . | TRBV20-1 | CSASEQYNEQFF | TGCAGTGCTAGTGAGCAATACAATGAGCAGTTCTTC
TRBJ1-1 | . | . | TRBV12-3/TRBV12-4 | CASKSQPNTEAFF | TGTGCCAGCAAGAGTCAGCCGAACACTGAAGCTTTCTTT
TRBJ2-1 | . | few | TRBV6-5 | CASSYGLNEQFF | TGTGCCAGCAGTTACGGACTCAATGAGCAGTTCTTC
TRBJ2-7 | TRBD2 | . | TRBV7-6 | CASIPSLAGAYEQYF | TGTGCCAGCATCCCTTCGCTAGCGGGAGCCTACGAGCAGTACTTC
TRBJ1-1 | . | . | TRBV27 | CASSHSGGGTEAFF | TGTGCCAGCAGTCACAGTGGGGGGGGCACTGAAGCTTTCTTT
TRBJ2-5 | . | few | TRBV24-1 | CATSDVGRAFQETQYF | TGTGCCACCAGTGATGTCGGCAGGGCGTTCCAAGAGACCCAGTACTTC
TRBJ2-1 | TRBD2 | . | TRBV7-9 | CASSLALAGKIYNEQFF | TGTGCCAGCAGCTTAGCACTAGCGGGAAAGATATACAATGAGCAGTTCTTC
TRBJ1-2 | . | few | TRBV7-2 | CASSPGHSYGYTF | TGTGCCAGCAGCCCGGGACACAGCTATGGCTACACCTTC
TRBJ2-1 | . | . | TRBV5-1 | CASSLVRGAVYNEQFF | TGCGCCAGCAGCTTGGTTCGGGGGGCAGTCTACAATGAGCAGTTCTTC
TRBJ2-5 | . | many | TRBV20-1 | CSASPGQETQYF | TGCAGTGCTAGCCCAGGACAAGAGACCCAGTACTTC
TRBJ2-7 | . | . | TRBV5-1 | CASSLDRTTLSGQYF | TGCGCCAGCAGCTTGGACCGGACGACCCTATCCGGGCAGTACTTC
TRBJ1-3 | . | . | TRBV7-2 | CASSLTGKDSGNTIYF | TGTGCCAGCAGCTTAACAGGGAAGGACTCTGGAAACACCATATATTTT
TRBJ2-2 | TRBD1 | few | TRBV11-1 | CAGQDGYTGELFF | TGTGCCGGACAGGACGGATACACCGGGGAGCTGTTTTTT
TRBJ2-1 | . | . | TRBV29-1 | CSVDSPFGRSSYNEQFF | TGCAGCGTTGATTCCCCCTTCGGCAGGAGCTCCTACAATGAGCAGTTCTTC
TRBJ2-7 | TRBD2 | few | TRBV7-2 | CASSRETSGRYEQYF | TGTGCCAGCAGCCGGGAGACTAGCGGGAGGTACGAGCAGTACTTC
TRBJ2-5 | TRBD1 | few | TRBV6-5 | CASSYSLQGRETQYF | TGTGCCAGCAGTTACTCGTTACAGGGGCGGGAGACCCAGTACTTC
TRBJ2-4 | TRBD2 | many | TRBV10-3 | CAISESREGSKNIQYF | TGTGCCATCAGTGAGTCGAGGGAGGGGAGCAAAAACATTCAGTACTTC
TRBJ2-2 | . | many | TRBV12-3/TRBV12-4 | CASSPKPVDGELFF | TGTGCCAGCAGTCCTAAACCCGTGGACGGGGAGCTGTTTTTT
TRBJ2-3 | TRBD1 | many | TRBV20-1 | CSAKTGNVDTQYF | TGCAGTGCTAAGACAGGGAATGTAGATACGCAGTATTTT
TRBJ2-2 | . | . | TRBV7-2 | CASSLALTGTGELFF | TGTGCCAGCAGCTTAGCCCTAACAGGCACCGGGGAGCTGTTTTTT
TRBJ2-7 | TRBD1 | few | TRBV7-9 | CASSKTGTGLYEQYF | TGTGCCAGCAGCAAAACCGGGACAGGCCTGTACGAGCAGTACTTC
TRBJ2-7 | . | . | TRBV7-9 | CASSQGGGSRPYEQYF | TGTGCCAGCAGCCAGGGAGGTGGGAGCCGTCCTTACGAGCAGTACTTC
TRBJ2-1 | TRBD2 | few | TRBV24-1 | CATSDQRERNEQFF | TGTGCCACCAGTGACCAGCGGGAGAGGAATGAGCAGTTCTTC
TRBJ2-7 | TRBD2 | few | TRBV20-1 | CSASFSRVAGGVSSYEQYF | TGCAGTGCTAGTTTCTCGAGGGTAGCGGGGGGGGTAAGCTCCTACGAGCAGTACTTC
TRBJ2-7 | . | . | TRBV10-3 | CAIRRAGGHEQYF | TGTGCCATCAGGAGGGCAGGTGGGCACGAGCAGTACTTC
TRBJ2-2 | . | few | TRBV5-1 | CASSLAVSSTGELFF | TGCGCCAGCAGCTTGGCCGTTTCGAGCACCGGGGAGCTGTTTTTT
TRBJ1-1 | . | many | TRBV7-2 | CASSLVGGSNTEAFF | TGTGCCAGCAGCTTAGTGGGGGGTTCGAACACTGAAGCTTTCTTT
TRBJ1-5 | . | . | TRBV20-1 | CSVPGREGSNHPQHF | TGCAGTGTTCCTGGGCGAGAGGGAAGCAATCATCCCCAGCATTTT
TRBJ2-1 | TRBD1 | . | TRBV11-3 | CASSLAPGQGADEQFF | TGTGCCAGCAGCTTAGCACCGGGACAGGGGGCCGATGAGCAGTTCTTC
TRBJ2-3 | . | few | TRBV29-1 | CSVEPGQGDTQYF | TGCAGCGTTGAACCAGGGCAAGGAGATACGCAGTATTTT
TRBJ2-5 | . | . | TRBV7-6 | CASSPPSGTKTQYF | TGTGCCAGCAGCCCACCCTCAGGGACGAAGACCCAGTACTTC
TRBJ2-1 | . | few | TRBV18 | CASSGTQGGNEQFF | TGTGCCAGCTCAGGCACCCAGGGAGGCAATGAGCAGTTCTTC
TRBJ2-2 | . | . | TRBV3-1 | CASSHGGELFF | TGTGCCAGCAGCCACGGCGGGGAGCTGTTTTTT
TRBJ2-7 | TRBD1 | few | TRBV28 | CASSSRDRQAYEQYF | TGTGCCAGCAGTTCCCGGGACAGGCAAGCCTACGAGCAGTACTTC
TRBJ1-2 | TRBD1 | many | TRBV12-3/TRBV12-4 | CASSPGDRSPYGYTF | TGTGCCAGCAGTCCCGGGGACAGGAGCCCTTATGGCTACACCTTC
TRBJ2-7 | TRBD1 | . | TRBV9 | CASSVGTGTAYEQYF | TGTGCCAGCAGCGTAGGGACAGGGACAGCCTACGAGCAGTACTTC
TRBJ1-1 | . | . | TRBV5-1 | CASSLGRSSMNTEAFF | TGCGCCAGCAGCTTGGGACGGAGTTCCATGAACACTGAAGCTTTCTTT
TRBJ2-2 | . | once | TRBV28 | CANSLSRPGELFF | TGTGCCAACAGTTTAAGTAGACCCGGGGAGCTGTTTTTT
TRBJ2-3 | TRBD1 | . | TRBV7-6 | CASSLATGGETDTQYF | TGTGCCAGCAGCTTAGCGACAGGGGGCGAAACAGATACGCAGTATTTT
TRBJ2-1 | TRBD1 | few | TRBV29-1 | CSVEGRGMPSYNEQFF | TGCAGCGTTGAAGGCAGGGGGATGCCCTCCTACAATGAGCAGTTCTTC
TRBJ2-3 | . | . | TRBV13 | CASRFSGGDTQYF | TGTGCCAGCAGGTTCTCAGGAGGAGATACGCAGTATTTT
TRBJ2-2 | . | many | TRBV7-2 | CASSFGLANTGELFF | TGTGCCAGCAGCTTTGGCCTGGCTAACACCGGGGAGCTGTTTTTT
TRBJ1-1 | . | . | TRBV20-1 | CSAPRYLNTEAFF | TGCAGTGCCCCCAGGTACCTGAACACTGAAGCTTTCTTT
TRBJ2-1 | . | few | TRBV7-2 | CASSHREPYNEQFF | TGTGCCAGCAGCCACCGGGAGCCCTACAATGAGCAGTTCTTC
TRBJ2-5 | . | . | TRBV7-2 | CASSPLRGSATQYF | TGTGCCAGCAGCCCCCTAAGGGGGTCCGCGACCCAGTACTTC
TRBJ2-3 | . | . | TRBV20-1 | CSARDGRGPSDTQYF | TGCAGTGCTAGAGATGGGCGCGGGCCCTCAGATACGCAGTATTTT
TRBJ2-1 | TRBD2 | few | TRBV28 | CASSYPLLAGDYNEQFF | TGTGCCAGCAGTTACCCCTTACTAGCGGGAGACTACAATGAGCAGTTCTTC
TRBJ1-1 | . | few | TRBV6-1 | CASIPSPSTEAFF | TGTGCCAGCATCCCCAGTCCGTCCACTGAAGCTTTCTTT
TRBJ2-1 | TRBD1 | . | TRBV7-2 | CASSLGTGVLEQFF | TGTGCCAGCAGCTTAGGGACAGGGGTCCTCGAGCAGTTCTTC
TRBJ2-3 | . | few | TRBV28 | CASSFSGLLDTQYF | TGTGCCAGCAGTTTCTCGGGCCTCCTTGATACGCAGTATTTT
TRBJ2-5 | . | . | TRBV10-3 | CAIRLDGTRETQYF | TGTGCCATCAGGCTGGACGGGACTCGAGAGACCCAGTACTTC
TRBJ2-3 | . | . | TRBV7-7 | CASSLSAGISDTQYF | TGTGCCAGCAGCCTCTCTGCAGGGATTTCAGATACGCAGTATTTT